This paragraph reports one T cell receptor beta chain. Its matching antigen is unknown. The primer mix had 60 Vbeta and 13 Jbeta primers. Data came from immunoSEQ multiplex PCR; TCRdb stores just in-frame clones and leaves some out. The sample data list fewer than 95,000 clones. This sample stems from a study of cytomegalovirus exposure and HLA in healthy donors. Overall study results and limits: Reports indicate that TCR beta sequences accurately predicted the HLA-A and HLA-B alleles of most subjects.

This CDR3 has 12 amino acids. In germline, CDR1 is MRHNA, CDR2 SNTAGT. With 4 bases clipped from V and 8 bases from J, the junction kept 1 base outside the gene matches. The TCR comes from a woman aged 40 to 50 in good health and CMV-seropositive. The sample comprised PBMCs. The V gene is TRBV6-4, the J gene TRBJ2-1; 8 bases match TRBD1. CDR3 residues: CASSVTGDEQFF. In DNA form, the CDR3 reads TGTGCCAGCAGTGTGACAGGGGATGAGCAGTTCTTC.